Detailed here is one T cell receptor (beta chain). The same CDR3 is also encoded by other DNA sequences in this sample. Assay: immunoSEQ multiplex PCR; the TCRdb copy retains only in-frame clones and omits some. The table shows fewer than 95,000 clones, with approximately 90% occurring only once. The data belong to a study of T cell responses to AZD1222 COVID-19 vaccine. Trimming took 4 bases from V and 6 from J; bases not matched to a gene: 4. Germline assignment: CDR1 SGHDT and CDR2 YYEEEE. The CDR3 extends over 14 amino acids. This TCR was sampled from an adult who received the AZD1222 COVID-19 vaccine. The starting material was peripheral blood, obtained 28 days after the second AZD1222 dose. V is TRBV5-6 and J is TRBJ1-2, with 12 bases fitting TRBD1. The CDR3 here is CASSLGTGGNGYTF. The CDR3 bases are TGTGCCAGCAGCCTGGGGACAGGGGGCAATGGCTACACCTTC.